The TCR beta chain under discussion was sequenced for a study of cytomegalovirus exposure and HLA in healthy donors. Study-level findings and limits: A later analysis found most CMV-associated TCR beta chains apparently HLA-restricted. The sole available immune exposure information was CMV serostatus.

PCR used 60 Vbeta primers and 13 Jbeta primers. Clones were sequenced by immunoSEQ multiplex PCR, and TCRdb holds only the in-frame ones, with some missing. The data show around 65,000 clones, about 63% seen once. As to this clone: Its antigen is unidentified.

The germline V gene encodes CDR1 KGHSH and CDR2 LQKENI. V gave up 6 bases and J gave up 3 bases, with 14 bases separating them. CDR3 size: 14 residues. This rearrangement joins TRBV18 to TRBJ2-5; no firm D call. Material: PBMCs. The TCR sequence derives from a man between 40 and 49 years old in good health and CMV-seropositive. The CDR3 nucleotides are TGTGCCAGCTCCCTCTCTGGCAGAAAAGAGACCCAGTACTTC. Encoded protein: CASSLSGRKETQYF.